This TCR beta chain was identified in a study of identical twins. The study, taken as a whole, reports: A partial confounding effect on zero-insertion analyses could come from invariant MAIT and iNKT cells.

This clonotype was counted only a few times. The antigen remains undetermined. Via MiXCR, TCRdb re-called the 5' RACE reads, giving one row per CDR3 protein. This table has approximately 500,000 distinct CDR3 sequences, more than 20% appearing once. Germline V CDR1 and CDR2: SQVTM, ANQGSEA. The CDR3 totals 13 residues. Trimming cost V 4 bases and J 5 bases; bases outside gene matches: 8. This sample was also put to use in a study of T cells expressing NK-cell markers. In that study: All TCR beta repertoires analysed originated from sorted CD3+CD56+NKG2C+, CD3+CD56+NKG2C- and CD3+CD56-NKG2C+ T cells. Researchers report these clonotypes also headed the CD3+CD56-NKG2C+ fraction in a handful of donors.

This chain links TRBV29-1 with TRBJ2-7, with TRBD1 matching 7 bases. Sample: CD4+ T cells sorted from blood. The clonotype originates from a woman aged 18-29 years in good health. The CDR3 coding sequence is TGCAGCGTTGTTCAGAAAGGGGGCAACGAGCAGTACTTC. It yields the protein CSVVQKGGNEQYF.